A selection of T cell receptor beta chains follows, all from one sample in a study of blood T cell repertoires in COVID-19. The repertoire was sequenced with immunoSEQ multiplex PCR; TCRdb's copy has only in-frame clones and lacks some. The repertoire holds 250,000 to 300,000 clones, with around nine tenths as singletons. Sequencing was done on a sample of PBMCs or T cells enriched from blood (not recorded which). The receptors stem from a woman aged 60-75 years who had recovered from COVID-19. CDR3s include the opening cysteine and the closing phenylalanine or tryptophan. The order of the fields is D gene, J gene, V gene, clone size, CDR3 protein, CDR3 DNA. The D gene is left open where the match is weak. Not all rows give a size; the values are once, few, many and, for expanded clones, a class.

D: -; J: TRBJ2-2; V: TRBV5-1; size: -; CDR3: CASSLAGGNTGELFF; DNA: TGCGCCAGCAGCCTGGCTGGAGGAAACACCGGGGAGCTGTTTTTT
D: -; J: TRBJ1-6; V: TRBV12-5; size: few; CDR3: CASGYFPPVERTSPLHF; DNA: TGTGCTAGTGGTTACTTTCCCCCCGTGGAGCGAACTTCACCCCTCCACTTT
D: -; J: TRBJ2-1; V: TRBV6-5; size: -; CDR3: CASTVEFLSYNEQFF; DNA: TGTGCCAGCACGGTAGAGTTCCTCTCCTACAATGAGCAGTTCTTC
D: -; J: TRBJ2-5; V: TRBV5-1; size: -; CDR3: CASSPQPGTGETQYF; DNA: TGCGCCAGCAGCCCCCAACCGGGGACTGGGGAGACCCAGTACTTC
D: TRBD1; J: TRBJ2-7; V: TRBV24-1; size: -; CDR3: CATSGDRGFNEQYF; DNA: TGTGCCACCAGTGGAGACAGGGGGTTTAACGAGCAGTACTTC
D: TRBD2; J: TRBJ2-5; V: TRBV3-1/TRBV3-2; size: -; CDR3: CASSQLLAGGETQYF; DNA: TGTGCCAGCAGCCAGTTACTAGCGGGAGGTGAGACCCAGTACTTC
D: -; J: TRBJ1-4; V: TRBV28; size: -; CDR3: CASSFPYTATNEKLFF; DNA: TGTGCCAGCAGTTTCCCTTACACCGCAACTAATGAAAAACTGTTTTTT
D: TRBD1; J: TRBJ1-2; V: TRBV6-5; size: -; CDR3: CASSYEGQASYGYTF; DNA: TGTGCCAGCAGTTACGAGGGACAGGCATCCTATGGCTACACCTTC
D: TRBD1; J: TRBJ2-3; V: TRBV6-5; size: -; CDR3: CATSGGITDTQYF; DNA: TGTGCCACCTCAGGGGGCATCACAGATACGCAGTATTTT
D: TRBD2; J: TRBJ2-1; V: TRBV7-9; size: -; CDR3: CASSFRLADLNEQFF; DNA: TGTGCCAGCAGCTTCAGGCTAGCGGACCTCAATGAGCAGTTCTTC
D: -; J: TRBJ1-5; V: TRBV18; size: -; CDR3: CASSPPGSNQPQHF; DNA: TGTGCCAGCTCACCACCGGGCAGCAATCAGCCCCAGCATTTT
D: -; J: TRBJ1-4; V: TRBV9; size: once; CDR3: CASSVGPTNEKLFF; DNA: TGTGCCAGCAGCGTAGGGCCAACTAATGAAAAACTGTTTTTT
D: -; J: TRBJ1-2; V: TRBV4-2; size: -; CDR3: CASSQVLGSGYTF; DNA: TGTGCCAGCAGCCAAGTCCTCGGTAGTGGCTACACCTTC
D: -; J: TRBJ1-4; V: TRBV27; size: -; CDR3: CASSLEGLPNEKLFF; DNA: TGTGCCAGCAGTTTGGAGGGACTGCCTAATGAAAAACTGTTTTTT
D: -; J: TRBJ2-3; V: TRBV4-1; size: -; CDR3: CASSQDRELATADTQYF; DNA: TGCGCCAGCAGCCAAGATCGCGAACTAGCTACGGCAGATACGCAGTATTTT
D: TRBD2; J: TRBJ2-1; V: TRBV9; size: -; CDR3: CASSSLAGAYNEQFF; DNA: TGTGCCAGCAGCTCACTAGCGGGAGCCTACAATGAGCAGTTCTTC
D: TRBD1; J: TRBJ1-6; V: TRBV28; size: -; CDR3: CASNKQGINSPLHF; DNA: TGTGCCAGCAACAAACAGGGGATCAATTCACCCCTCCACTTT
D: -; J: TRBJ2-7; V: TRBV27; size: -; CDR3: CASSPIRAYEQYF; DNA: TGTGCCAGCAGTCCCATCAGGGCCTACGAGCAGTACTTC
D: -; J: TRBJ1-2; V: TRBV30; size: -; CDR3: CAWSGWPANYGYTF; DNA: TGTGCCTGGAGTGGGTGGCCTGCTAACTATGGCTACACCTTC
D: -; J: TRBJ2-1; V: TRBV6-2/TRBV6-3; size: -; CDR3: CASSSKTAPKEQFF; DNA: TGTGCCAGCAGCTCCAAGACTGCTCCCAAAGAGCAGTTCTTC
D: -; J: TRBJ1-2; V: TRBV28; size: -; CDR3: CASSLRQLDLYGYTF; DNA: TGTGCCAGCAGTTTGCGGCAGCTCGACCTCTATGGCTACACCTTC
D: TRBD2; J: TRBJ2-1; V: TRBV28; size: once; CDR3: CASSLRLAGDNEQFF; DNA: TGTGCCAGCAGTTTACGTCTAGCGGGGGACAATGAGCAGTTCTTC
D: -; J: TRBJ1-6; V: TRBV6-1; size: once; CDR3: CASSETPDRAFTLHF; DNA: TGTGCCAGCAGTGAAACCCCGGACAGAGCTTTCACCCTCCACTTT
D: TRBD1; J: TRBJ1-1; V: TRBV4-1; size: -; CDR3: CASSQPNRGDRSFF; DNA: TGCGCCAGCAGCCAACCAAACAGGGGGGATAGATCTTTCTTT
D: -; J: TRBJ1-5; V: TRBV3-1/TRBV3-2; size: -; CDR3: CASSQATVNQPQHF; DNA: TGTGCCAGCAGCCAAGCGACAGTAAATCAGCCCCAGCATTTT
D: -; J: TRBJ1-2; V: TRBV27; size: -; CDR3: CASSLTTGSGYTF; DNA: TGTGCCAGCAGTCTAACGACGGGATCTGGCTACACCTTC
D: -; J: TRBJ1-1; V: TRBV23-1; size: -; CDR3: CASSQAGVYTEAFF; DNA: TGCGCCAGCAGTCAAGCAGGGGTGTACACTGAAGCTTTCTTT
D: TRBD2; J: TRBJ2-1; V: TRBV28; size: -; CDR3: CAAGLATRNEQFF; DNA: TGTGCCGCGGGACTAGCGACCCGCAATGAGCAGTTCTTC
D: -; J: TRBJ2-4; V: TRBV4-1; size: -; CDR3: CASSQEGNEGPKNIQYF; DNA: TGCGCCAGCAGCCAAGAGGGCAATGAAGGTCCCAAAAACATTCAGTACTTC
D: TRBD1; J: TRBJ1-2; V: TRBV5-4; size: -; CDR3: CASSTGTVPLDYGYTF; DNA: TGTGCCAGCAGCACCGGGACAGTTCCGTTGGACTATGGCTACACCTTC
D: -; J: TRBJ1-2; V: TRBV5-1; size: -; CDR3: CASSSTVAGYTF; DNA: TGCGCCAGCAGCTCGACAGTCGCTGGCTACACCTTC
D: -; J: TRBJ2-3; V: TRBV20-1; size: -; CDR3: CSAPSPDTQYF; DNA: TGCAGTGCTCCCAGTCCAGATACGCAGTATTTT
D: TRBD2; J: TRBJ2-7; V: TRBV7-2; size: -; CDR3: CASRHLTGGAYEQYF; DNA: TGTGCCAGCAGGCACCTTACCGGGGGGGCCTACGAGCAGTACTTC
D: TRBD1; J: TRBJ1-2; V: TRBV24-1; size: -; CDR3: CATSDSGGNYGYTF; DNA: TGTGCCACCAGTGACTCAGGGGGCAACTATGGCTACACCTTC
D: -; J: TRBJ1-5; V: TRBV19; size: -; CDR3: CASSPSLNQPQHF; DNA: TGTGCCAGTAGTCCCTCCCTTAATCAGCCCCAGCATTTT
D: TRBD1; J: TRBJ1-4; V: TRBV4-2; size: -; CDR3: CASSQDIGTGNEKLFF; DNA: TGTGCCAGCAGCCAAGATATCGGGACAGGGAACGAAAAACTGTTTTTT
D: TRBD2; J: TRBJ2-5; V: TRBV10-3; size: -; CDR3: CAISAGLSGGASETQYF; DNA: TGTGCCATCAGTGCGGGACTTAGCGGGGGGGCCTCGGAGACCCAGTACTTC
D: TRBD1; J: TRBJ1-4; V: TRBV3-1/TRBV3-2; size: few; CDR3: CASSQQGAGEKLFF; DNA: TGTGCCAGCAGCCAACAGGGGGCTGGGGAAAAACTGTTTTTT
D: -; J: TRBJ2-5; V: TRBV12-3/TRBV12-4; size: -; CDR3: CASSYSQETQYF; DNA: TGTGCCAGCAGTTACAGCCAAGAGACCCAGTACTTC
D: -; J: TRBJ1-2; V: TRBV7-7; size: -; CDR3: CASSLVGQSYGYTF; DNA: TGTGCTAGCAGCTTAGTAGGACAGTCCTATGGCTACACCTTC
D: TRBD2; J: TRBJ2-7; V: TRBV6-1; size: -; CDR3: CASSEDLAGAGEQYF; DNA: TGTGCCAGCAGTGAAGATCTAGCGGGAGCCGGCGAGCAGTACTTC
D: -; J: TRBJ1-4; V: TRBV4-2; size: -; CDR3: CASSQEGAENEKLFF; DNA: TGTGCCAGCAGCCAGGAAGGGGCGGAGAATGAAAAACTGTTTTTT
D: -; J: TRBJ2-7; V: TRBV7-2; size: -; CDR3: CASSLSRWSSYEQYF; DNA: TGTGCCAGCAGCTTAAGCCGGTGGAGCTCCTACGAGCAGTACTTC
D: -; J: TRBJ2-3; V: TRBV18; size: -; CDR3: CASSRFREILTDTQYF; DNA: TGTGCCAGCTCACGCTTCCGCGAAATACTCACAGATACGCAGTATTTT
D: -; J: TRBJ2-6; V: TRBV28; size: -; CDR3: CASSSVGANVLTF; DNA: TGTGCCAGCAGCTCCGTTGGGGCCAACGTCCTGACTTTC
D: -; J: TRBJ2-2; V: TRBV5-4; size: -; CDR3: CASSLGGGSSKIGELFF; DNA: TGTGCCAGCAGCTTGGGAGGAGGGTCTAGCAAGATCGGGGAGCTGTTTTTT
D: TRBD1; J: TRBJ2-7; V: TRBV10-3; size: -; CDR3: CAISETRDRGIDEQYF; DNA: TGTGCCATCAGTGAAACTCGGGACAGGGGGATTGACGAGCAGTACTTC